This TCR beta chain was retrieved from a study of Tregs in tolerant kidney transplant recipients. Concerning this clone itself: Its antigen is undetermined.

The CDR3 extends over 11 amino acids. V was shortened by 6 bases and J by 7 bases, with 9 bases between the two germline ends. Germline V gene lookup returns CDR1 SNHLY and CDR2 FYNNEI. Repertoires were generated with immunoSEQ multiplex PCR, while TCRdb's copy carries only in-frame clones and drops some. The sample records 68,000 or so clones, around 83% being singletons. Study findings and constraints: No direct test of biological reproducibility was done here. Validation in larger populations is needed because few patients were studied. Activated donor B cell expansion appeared to reveal the most relevant donor-specific TCRbeta repertoire.

Unstimulated regulatory T cells (CD4+CD25+CD127-), CD4+CD25- non-regulatory cells, CD4 and CD8 cells were FACS-sorted from thawed PBMCs. The chain joins TRBV2 to TRBJ1-2; possible D gene TRBD1, 5 bases. Sequenced input: CD4+ T cells from blood. The source is a human donor in good health. The CDR3 protein is CASSVGVGYTF. CDR3 nucleotides: TGTGCCAGCAGCGTGGGGGTTGGCTACACCTTC.